This is a list of T cell receptor beta chains from one sample in a study of T cell responses to AZD1222 COVID-19 vaccine. Libraries were prepared by immunoSEQ multiplex PCR; TCRdb keeps only in-frame clonotypes and omits some of them. Of around 89,000 clones in the sample, approximately 84% are singletons; the top ten hold roughly 10%. The sample was peripheral blood, taken on day 0 of AZD1222 vaccination. The receptors derive from an adult in good health. CDR3s include the opening cysteine and the closing phenylalanine or tryptophan.

v_call cdr3_aa
TRBV18 CASSNSGSTGSYEQYF
TRBV5-4 CASSSQGLNEKLFF
TRBV10-1 CASCESTRESKAQYF
TRBV5-4 CASSGDSREFF
TRBV18 CASSPTSQGVIGYTF
TRBV9 CASSVGTSRDGSQETQYF
TRBV27 CASSLRTPSYEQYF
TRBV3-1/TRBV3-2 CASSTYRRGNEKLFF
TRBV30 CAWSVVGGAGRGYTF
TRBV28 CASRTVGTGANSPLHF
TRBV2 CASSRLAGVETQYF
TRBV28 CASRGSNQPQHF
TRBV5-1 CASVKDRGSTGELFF
TRBV7-9 CASSRGQGAEQFF
TRBV15 CATSGSGTGIDTQYF
TRBV6-5 CASSYRGNNSPLHF
TRBV5-3 CARSCTEPPTSGAQETQYF
TRBV10-2 CASSELGDTQYF
TRBV11-2 CASSLFREAATEAFF
TRBV2 CASSELQGPPGELFF
TRBV6-5 CASSSDRAGTEAFF
TRBV5-4 CASSFELMNTEAFF
TRBV29-1 CSVEESVGDGYTF
TRBV6-5 CASIGTSLVEQFF
TRBV5-8 CASSTGISGSYEQYF
TRBV7-2 CASSPMLHQGEKLFF
TRBV28 CASSRTSGSGTQYF
TRBV3-1/TRBV3-2 CASSQDASTGANVLTF
TRBV7-8 CASTSEARSGNTIYF
TRBV12-5 CASGLGVETQYF
TRBV6-2/TRBV6-3 CASSYRGRSQPQHF
TRBV6-1 CASSEIREGSPLHF
TRBV12-3/TRBV12-4 CASKLDVSEQFF
TRBV5-3 CARSLSGVRTEAFF
TRBV5-1 CASSLEVKNTEAFF
TRBV11-2 CASSPSPGQGPSF
TRBV7-9 CASSPTGWGQFF